The 8 T cell receptor beta chains listed next were all sequenced from one sample in a study of CD8+CD57+ T cells in acquired aplastic anemia. It was genomic DNA that served as the template for profiling TCR beta VDJ and CDR3. One entry per CDR3 protein, called by TCRdb with MiXCR from the reads. The table has more than 150,000 distinct CDR3 sequences, around 50% seen once. Sequenced patients had shown CD8+CD57+ cell expansion by flow cytometry. Sequencing was done on a sample of sorted CD4+, CD8+, or CD8+CD57+ T cells (not recorded which) from PBMCs. These receptor sequences come from a human donor with aplastic anemia.

This clonotype was counted ten times or more. This sequence joins TRBV6-1 and TRBJ1-1; D unresolved. CDR1 and CDR2 (germline): MNHNS, SASEGT. The ends were cut back, 7 bases at V and 0 bases at J, with 15 bases in the middle. The CDR3 contains 15 residues. The CDR3 region is CASKPSLAVNTEAFF. CDR3 bases: TGTGCCAGCAAGCCCTCCTTGGCGGTGAACACTGAAGCTTTCTTT.

The chain is built from TRBV5-1 and TRBJ2-1; D possibly matches TRBD1 or TRBD2 (6 bases each). V was trimmed by 0 bases and J by 8 bases, leaving 15 bases between them. The germline V gene has CDR1 SGHRS and CDR2 YFSETQ. The CDR3 covers 15 residues. The CDR3 spells CASSLVPGAEDEQFF. Here the CDR3 DNA reads TGCGCCAGCAGCTTGGTTCCGGGGGCCGAAGATGAGCAGTTCTTC.

This clonotype was counted at least ten times. The chain carries TRBV5-8 and TRBJ2-5, with a tentative D call TRBD2 (5 bases). V was clipped by 2 bases and J by 2 bases, with 16 bases between them. CDR3 size: 16 residues. CDR1 and CDR2 (germline): SGHTS, YDEGEE. As DNA, the CDR3 is TGTGCCAGCAGCTTTAAACTAGGAGGCAGTCAAGAGACCCAGTACTTC. This encodes CASSFKLGGSQETQYF. Looking up the rest from reference TRBV5-8 and TRBJ2-5 gives the full variable domain: EAGVTQSPTHLIKTRGQQATLRCSPISGHTSVYWYQQALGLGLQFLLWYDEGEERNRGNFPPRFSGRQFPNYSSELNVNALELEDSALYLCASSFKLGGSQETQYFGPGTRLLVL.

This clonotype was seen many times. The chain recombines TRBV2 with TRBJ1-5; D is possibly TRBD1 (5 bases). The V end lost 7 bases, the J end lost 2 bases, and 12 bases lay between the germline ends. In germline, CDR1 is SNHLY, CDR2 FYNNEI. CDR3 size: 14 residues. CDR3 DNA sequence: TGTGCCAGCAATTCCCAGGGTGGCAATCAGCCCCAGCATTTT. Amino acid sequence: CASNSQGGNQPQHF.

The table lists this clonotype with many counts. V gene TRBV6-1 combines with J gene TRBJ1-5; D call uncertain. Germline V gene data show CDR1 as MNHNS and CDR2 as SASEGT. The CDR3 is 15 residues long. Between the trimmed V and J ends, which lost 6 bases and 2 bases, there was a span of 14 bases. The CDR3 protein is CASREGGFGNQPQHF. DNA of the CDR3: TGTGCCAGCAGAGAGGGAGGGTTCGGCAATCAGCCCCAGCATTTT.

A few counts support this clonotype. A read error may account for a junction end that differs from germline. The gene calls are TRBV10-1 and TRBJ2-3; no clear D. CDR1 WNHNN and CDR2 SYGVQD come from the germline V gene (reference sequence). This CDR3 has 11 residues. The CDR3: CTSSAADTQYF. CDR3 DNA: TGCACCAGCAGTGCCGCAGATACGCAGTATTTT.

The chain joins TRBV2 to TRBJ2-7; D perhaps matches TRBD2 (5 bases). This CDR3 region has 15 residues. The V gene lost 8 bases and the J gene lost 0 bases, with 17 bases spanning the gap. Germline CDR1 reads SNHLY; CDR2 reads FYNNEI. As DNA, the CDR3 is TGTGCCAGCTCACCAGTCCGGACTCTCTCCTACGAGCAGTACTTC. Translation gives CASSPVRTLSYEQYF.

Many counts were recorded for this clonotype. The V call is TRBV11-2, the J call TRBJ2-6; no clear D. Germline V gene lookup returns CDR1 SGHAT and CDR2 FQNNGV. The CDR3 consists of 16 residues. V was shortened by 1 base and J by 4 bases, with 11 bases between the two germline ends. The CDR3 reads CASSLVPSSGANVLTF. CDR3 nucleotide sequence: TGTGCCAGCAGCTTAGTGCCGTCCTCCGGGGCCAACGTCCTGACTTTC.